This section outlines one TCR beta chain sequence together with its context. The antigen remains undetermined. These data are taken from a study of OX40 agonist ivuxolimab in advanced cancers. Findings and caveats of the study: Clonal expansion from baseline to week 6 occurred in both CD4+ and CD8+ T cells.

Germline CDR1 is MDHEN and CDR2 is SYDVKM. The CDR3 length is 15 residues. The V end was cut by 6 bases, the J end by 0 bases, with 12 bases between. Sequenced by immunoSEQ multiplex PCR; TCRdb stores in-frame clones only, minus some. The sample shows around 68,000 clones, about 89% of them seen only once. The chain couples TRBV28 to TRBJ1-3; D is ambiguous. The clonotype originates from an adult with an advanced solid tumor such as melanoma, head and neck, liver or kidney cancer. The starting material was CD4+ or CD8+ T cells sorted from blood, obtained in a trial of the OX40 agonist ivuxolimab. The DNA for the CDR3 is TGTGCCAGCAGCCCCGGACTGACCTCTGGAAACACCATATATTTT. The encoded protein is CASSPGLTSGNTIYF.